This is a list of T cell receptor beta chains from one sample in a study of control samples from healthy donors and cancer patients. Assay used: immunoSEQ multiplex PCR; TCRdb lists only in-frame clones, some missing. This table has about 160,000 clones, over 85% appearing once. The sample comprised blood. The receptors stem from a woman aged 60-70 years in good health. Each CDR3 is given with its conserved first and last residue. Fields, in order: CDR3 protein, CDR3 DNA, D gene, clone size, V gene, J gene. A D gene is named only where the DNA matches it firmly. Only part of the rows carry a size: once, few, many, or a class if the clone is expanded.

CDR3 protein: CASNKLQRVSRSTDTQYF; CDR3 DNA: TGTGCCAGCAACAAGCTCCAACGGGTTTCTCGGAGCACAGATACGCAGTATTTT; D gene: .; clone size: .; V gene: TRBV21-1; J gene: TRBJ2-3
CDR3 protein: CASSLLWQGNQPQHF; CDR3 DNA: TGTGCCAGCAGCTTACTCTGGCAGGGTAATCAGCCCCAGCATTTT; D gene: .; clone size: .; V gene: TRBV7-2; J gene: TRBJ1-5
CDR3 protein: CASSTPGQGAGELFF; CDR3 DNA: TGTGCCAGTAGCACTCCGGGACAGGGAGCCGGGGAGCTGTTTTTT; D gene: TRBD1; clone size: .; V gene: TRBV19; J gene: TRBJ2-2
CDR3 protein: CASANPGASNYGYTF; CDR3 DNA: TGTGCCAGCGCAAACCCTGGGGCCTCAAACTATGGCTACACCTTC; D gene: .; clone size: .; V gene: TRBV7-8; J gene: TRBJ1-2
CDR3 protein: CASSYLAGGTEAFF; CDR3 DNA: TGTGCCAGCAGTTACTTGGCAGGGGGCACTGAAGCTTTCTTT; D gene: TRBD1; clone size: .; V gene: TRBV6-2/TRBV6-3; J gene: TRBJ1-1
CDR3 protein: CASSLFSLGRTEAFF; CDR3 DNA: TGCGCCAGCAGCTTGTTTTCTCTGGGCCGGACTGAAGCTTTCTTT; D gene: .; clone size: .; V gene: TRBV5-1; J gene: TRBJ1-1
CDR3 protein: CASSQDRLYRANSGANVLTF; CDR3 DNA: TGTGCCAGCAGCCAAGATCGGTTGTACAGGGCCAACTCTGGGGCCAACGTCCTGACTTTC; D gene: .; clone size: .; V gene: TRBV3-1/TRBV3-2; J gene: TRBJ2-6
CDR3 protein: CASSYLAETMNTGELFF; CDR3 DNA: TGCGCCAGCAGTTACCTAGCGGAAACTATGAACACCGGGGAGCTGTTTTTT; D gene: TRBD2; clone size: .; V gene: TRBV5-1; J gene: TRBJ2-2
CDR3 protein: CASSQGIYRVLHNSPLHF; CDR3 DNA: TGTGCCAGCAGCCAAGGGATTTACAGGGTTTTGCACAATTCACCCCTCCACTTT; D gene: .; clone size: .; V gene: TRBV14; J gene: TRBJ1-6
CDR3 protein: CAWSVGGALYGHTF; CDR3 DNA: TGTGCCTGGAGTGTCGGGGGGGCCCTCTATGGCCACACCTTC; D gene: .; clone size: .; V gene: TRBV30; J gene: TRBJ1-2
CDR3 protein: CASSSRTDTQYF; CDR3 DNA: TGTGCCAGCAGTTCCCGCACAGATACGCAGTATTTT; D gene: .; clone size: .; V gene: TRBV27; J gene: TRBJ2-3
CDR3 protein: CSASNPLQETQYF; CDR3 DNA: TGCAGTGCTAGTAATCCCCTCCAAGAGACCCAGTACTTC; D gene: .; clone size: .; V gene: TRBV20-1; J gene: TRBJ2-5
CDR3 protein: CASSYSRTGLNTEAFF; CDR3 DNA: TGTGCCAGCAGTTACTCGCGGACAGGGCTTAACACTGAAGCTTTCTTT; D gene: TRBD1; clone size: few; V gene: TRBV6-2/TRBV6-3; J gene: TRBJ1-1
CDR3 protein: CASSGGVSNQPQHF; CDR3 DNA: TGTGCCAGCAGTGGAGGGGTCAGCAATCAGCCCCAGCATTTT; D gene: .; clone size: .; V gene: TRBV2; J gene: TRBJ1-5
CDR3 protein: CATSRESPGQTSSYEQYF; CDR3 DNA: TGTGCCACCAGCAGAGAGTCCCCCGGACAGACAAGCTCCTACGAGCAGTACTTC; D gene: .; clone size: .; V gene: TRBV15; J gene: TRBJ2-7
CDR3 protein: CASSYVQGGNYGYTF; CDR3 DNA: TGTGCCAGCAGTTACGTACAGGGGGGGAACTATGGCTACACCTTC; D gene: TRBD1; clone size: .; V gene: TRBV6-6; J gene: TRBJ1-2
CDR3 protein: CASRRSGETQYF; CDR3 DNA: TGTGCCAGCAGACGGTCTGGAGAGACCCAGTACTTC; D gene: .; clone size: .; V gene: TRBV27; J gene: TRBJ2-5
CDR3 protein: CASSLEGGALYF; CDR3 DNA: TGTGCCAGCAGCTTAGAAGGGGGGGCCCTGTACTTC; D gene: .; clone size: .; V gene: TRBV7-9; J gene: TRBJ2-7
CDR3 protein: CASSLGDNQPQHF; CDR3 DNA: TGCGCCAGCAGCTTGGGGGACAATCAGCCCCAGCATTTT; D gene: .; clone size: .; V gene: TRBV5-1; J gene: TRBJ1-5
CDR3 protein: CASSPRGTVDNSPLHF; CDR3 DNA: TGTGCCAGCTCACCACGGGGGACAGTTGATAATTCACCCCTCCACTTT; D gene: TRBD1; clone size: .; V gene: TRBV18; J gene: TRBJ1-6
CDR3 protein: CASSPQVGGTYEQYF; CDR3 DNA: TGTGCCAGCAGCCCACAGGTTGGAGGGACCTACGAGCAGTACTTC; D gene: .; clone size: .; V gene: TRBV7-2; J gene: TRBJ2-7
CDR3 protein: CASSPIRDRAFSGNQPQHF; CDR3 DNA: TGTGCCAGCAGTCCCATACGTGATAGGGCATTTAGCGGCAATCAGCCCCAGCATTTT; D gene: .; clone size: .; V gene: TRBV6-2/TRBV6-3; J gene: TRBJ1-5
CDR3 protein: CASSDRTGTGPNYGYTF; CDR3 DNA: TGTGCCAGCAGTGACAGGACAGGGACAGGCCCAAACTATGGCTACACCTTC; D gene: TRBD1; clone size: once; V gene: TRBV2; J gene: TRBJ1-2
CDR3 protein: CASSPVGTRSTDTQYF; CDR3 DNA: TGTGCCAGCAGCCCGGTCGGGACTAGAAGCACAGATACGCAGTATTTT; D gene: TRBD2; clone size: .; V gene: TRBV5-4; J gene: TRBJ2-3
CDR3 protein: CAWSRGQGGGTEAFF; CDR3 DNA: TGTGCCTGGAGTAGAGGACAGGGCGGAGGCACTGAAGCTTTCTTT; D gene: TRBD1; clone size: .; V gene: TRBV30; J gene: TRBJ1-1
CDR3 protein: CANSQEWSGELYNEQFF; CDR3 DNA: TGCGCCAACAGCCAAGAATGGAGCGGAGAACTCTACAATGAGCAGTTCTTC; D gene: .; clone size: .; V gene: TRBV4-3; J gene: TRBJ2-1
CDR3 protein: CASSLVPPPDTQYF; CDR3 DNA: TGCGCCAGCAGCTTGGTACCACCCCCAGATACGCAGTATTTT; D gene: .; clone size: .; V gene: TRBV5-1; J gene: TRBJ2-3
CDR3 protein: CASRSGRRNTEAFF; CDR3 DNA: TGTGCCAGCAGATCGGGACGGAGGAACACTGAAGCTTTCTTT; D gene: .; clone size: .; V gene: TRBV6-5; J gene: TRBJ1-1
CDR3 protein: CASSHRQATNEKLFF; CDR3 DNA: TGTGCCAGCAGCCACAGACAGGCAACTAATGAAAAACTGTTTTTT; D gene: .; clone size: .; V gene: TRBV6-5; J gene: TRBJ1-4
CDR3 protein: CASSVVGTEAFF; CDR3 DNA: TGTGCCAGCAGCGTAGTGGGCACTGAAGCTTTCTTT; D gene: .; clone size: .; V gene: TRBV9; J gene: TRBJ1-1
CDR3 protein: CASSPGGGRINEKLFF; CDR3 DNA: TGTGCCAGCAGTCCCGGGGGGGGGCGCATTAATGAAAAACTGTTTTTT; D gene: .; clone size: .; V gene: TRBV27; J gene: TRBJ1-4
CDR3 protein: CASSPGTDTQYF; CDR3 DNA: TGTGCCAGCAGCCCGGGCACAGATACGCAGTATTTT; D gene: .; clone size: .; V gene: TRBV9; J gene: TRBJ2-3
CDR3 protein: CASSGQGGNTEAFF; CDR3 DNA: TGTGCCAGCAGCGGACAGGGGGGGAACACTGAAGCTTTCTTT; D gene: TRBD1; clone size: .; V gene: TRBV2; J gene: TRBJ1-1
CDR3 protein: CASSLPLGPSYTF; CDR3 DNA: TGTGCCAGCAGCCTGCCTTTGGGCCCGAGCTACACCTTC; D gene: .; clone size: once; V gene: TRBV5-6; J gene: TRBJ1-2
CDR3 protein: CASSQEGDRKNSPLHF; CDR3 DNA: TGTGCCAGCAGCCAAGAAGGGGACAGAAAAAATTCACCCCTCCACTTT; D gene: TRBD1; clone size: once; V gene: TRBV3-1/TRBV3-2; J gene: TRBJ1-6
CDR3 protein: CASSIGQGANEKLFF; CDR3 DNA: TGTGCCAGCAGTATCGGACAGGGGGCTAATGAAAAACTGTTTTTT; D gene: TRBD1; clone size: once; V gene: TRBV7-8; J gene: TRBJ1-4
CDR3 protein: CASSVSGSLNNEQFF; CDR3 DNA: TGTGCCAGCAGCGTATCCGGCAGTCTTAACAATGAGCAGTTCTTC; D gene: .; clone size: .; V gene: TRBV9; J gene: TRBJ2-1
CDR3 protein: CASSAPTSGGRDTQYF; CDR3 DNA: TGTGCCAGCAGCGCGCCGACTAGCGGGGGGAGGGATACGCAGTATTTT; D gene: TRBD2; clone size: .; V gene: TRBV7-2; J gene: TRBJ2-3
CDR3 protein: CASSRVTGGTGANVLTF; CDR3 DNA: TGCGCCAGCAGCCGAGTGACAGGGGGAACTGGGGCCAACGTCCTGACTTTC; D gene: TRBD1; clone size: .; V gene: TRBV4-1; J gene: TRBJ2-6
CDR3 protein: CASSQGHLGRTEAFF; CDR3 DNA: TGTGCCAGCAGCCAAGGCCATCTCGGTCGCACTGAAGCTTTCTTT; D gene: .; clone size: once; V gene: TRBV3-1/TRBV3-2; J gene: TRBJ1-1
CDR3 protein: CASSLETIDRGIAEAFF; CDR3 DNA: TGCGCCAGCAGCTTGGAGACCATAGACAGGGGTATCGCTGAAGCTTTCTTT; D gene: TRBD1; clone size: .; V gene: TRBV5-1; J gene: TRBJ1-1
CDR3 protein: CASSPDRNYGYTF; CDR3 DNA: TGTGCCAGCAGCCCCGACAGAAACTATGGCTACACCTTC; D gene: .; clone size: .; V gene: TRBV7-8; J gene: TRBJ1-2
CDR3 protein: CASSYNGQTYGNTIYF; CDR3 DNA: TGTGCCAGCAGTTACAACGGACAGACGTACGGAAACACCATATATTTT; D gene: .; clone size: once; V gene: TRBV6-5; J gene: TRBJ1-3
CDR3 protein: CASSPWGAEYNEQFF; CDR3 DNA: TGTGCCAGCTCACCATGGGGGGCCGAATACAATGAGCAGTTCTTC; D gene: .; clone size: .; V gene: TRBV18; J gene: TRBJ2-1
CDR3 protein: CASSQQGNYGYTF; CDR3 DNA: TGTGCCAGCAGCCAACAGGGAAACTATGGCTACACCTTC; D gene: .; clone size: .; V gene: TRBV16; J gene: TRBJ1-2
CDR3 protein: CASYQSGGPYEQYF; CDR3 DNA: TGTGCCAGCTATCAAAGCGGGGGGCCCTACGAGCAGTACTTC; D gene: TRBD2; clone size: .; V gene: TRBV3-1/TRBV3-2; J gene: TRBJ2-7
CDR3 protein: CASSPSTGQDTQYF; CDR3 DNA: TGCGCCAGCAGCCCCTCGACAGGCCAAGATACGCAGTATTTT; D gene: .; clone size: .; V gene: TRBV5-1; J gene: TRBJ2-3
CDR3 protein: CASSPAGGNTGELFF; CDR3 DNA: TGTGCCAGCTCACCAGCAGGGGGCAACACCGGGGAGCTGTTTTTT; D gene: TRBD1; clone size: .; V gene: TRBV18; J gene: TRBJ2-2
CDR3 protein: CASSSDLGGVCYF; CDR3 DNA: TGTGCCAGCAGCTCGGATCTCGGCGGGGTATGTTACTTC; D gene: .; clone size: .; V gene: TRBV3-1/TRBV3-2; J gene: TRBJ2-4
CDR3 protein: CASSFGDTIYF; CDR3 DNA: TGTGCCAGCAGCTTCGGAGACACCATATATTTT; D gene: .; clone size: .; V gene: TRBV9; J gene: TRBJ1-3
CDR3 protein: CASNRERVENTEAFF; CDR3 DNA: TGTGCCAGCAATCGGGAGAGGGTCGAGAACACTGAAGCTTTCTTT; D gene: .; clone size: .; V gene: TRBV2; J gene: TRBJ1-1
CDR3 protein: CASSPQNSGNTIYF; CDR3 DNA: TGTGCCAGCAGCCCACAGAACTCTGGAAACACCATATATTTT; D gene: .; clone size: once; V gene: TRBV3-1/TRBV3-2; J gene: TRBJ1-3
CDR3 protein: CASRAWTRSSYEQYF; CDR3 DNA: TGTGCCAGCAGGGCCTGGACACGAAGCTCCTACGAGCAGTACTTC; D gene: .; clone size: .; V gene: TRBV27; J gene: TRBJ2-7
CDR3 protein: CASRGQVNQPQHF; CDR3 DNA: TGTGCCAGCAGGGGACAGGTCAATCAGCCCCAGCATTTT; D gene: TRBD1; clone size: once; V gene: TRBV27; J gene: TRBJ1-5
CDR3 protein: CASSLDPGLAGIEQYF; CDR3 DNA: TGTGCCAGCAGCTTAGATCCGGGGCTAGCAGGGATAGAGCAGTACTTC; D gene: .; clone size: .; V gene: TRBV11-2; J gene: TRBJ2-7
CDR3 protein: CASSPGTSGSTDTQYF; CDR3 DNA: TGCGCCAGCAGCCCCGGGACTAGCGGATCCACAGATACGCAGTATTTT; D gene: TRBD2; clone size: .; V gene: TRBV5-1; J gene: TRBJ2-3
CDR3 protein: CARVILAGVNSYNEQFF; CDR3 DNA: TGTGCCAGGGTTATACTAGCGGGGGTCAACTCCTACAATGAGCAGTTCTTC; D gene: TRBD2; clone size: .; V gene: TRBV7-6; J gene: TRBJ2-1
CDR3 protein: CASSYSEGYGQYF; CDR3 DNA: TGTGCCAGCAGTTACTCTGAAGGGTATGGGCAGTATTTT; D gene: .; clone size: .; V gene: TRBV6-5; J gene: TRBJ2-3
CDR3 protein: CATQGSYNSPLHF; CDR3 DNA: TGTGCCACCCAGGGTTCCTATAATTCACCCCTCCACTTT; D gene: .; clone size: .; V gene: TRBV19; J gene: TRBJ1-6
CDR3 protein: CASSIGLGYGYTF; CDR3 DNA: TGTGCCAGTAGTATAGGACTGGGCTATGGCTACACCTTC; D gene: .; clone size: few; V gene: TRBV19; J gene: TRBJ1-2